The TCR beta chain under discussion was sequenced for a study of blood T cell repertoires in COVID-19. This CDR3 has 14 amino acids. Germline V gene data show CDR1 as SGHNT and CDR2 as YYREEE (reference sequence). After removal of 4 bases from V and 3 bases from J, the junction contained 3 bases not matched to a gene. In the original processing: Reference gene primer amplification in the assay estimated nucleated cell counts. Data came from immunoSEQ multiplex PCR; TCRdb stores just in-frame clones and leaves some out. The V and J calls and clone size are taken from that table; D and trimming were inferred from the DNA. Found here are about 220,000 clones, 84% of them singletons; the top ten hold 9.7%.

The source of this sequence is a man aged 45-65 years with active or convalescent COVID-19. The specimen was peripheral blood. The chain has TRBV5-4 and TRBJ1-2, with 10 positions matching TRBD1. The CDR3 DNA reads as TGTGCCAGCAGCCCCGGACAGGGGGACTATGGCTACACCTTC. This sequence encodes CASSPGQGDYGYTF.